The 13 T cell receptor beta chains given below trace back to one sample, sequenced in a study of T-cell reconstitution after alpha-beta-depleted transplantation in children. Preparation of the TCRbeta library used unique molecular identifiers. TCRdb re-analysed the PCR reads in MiXCR, keeping a single row per CDR3 protein. The table has nearly 400,000 distinct CDR3 sequences, about 20% seen once. The sample was PBMCs from the stem cell graft donor, taken from the stem cell graft. Receptors were obtained from a human donor who donated a stem cell graft to a child with acute myeloid leukemia.

The sample holds a few counts of this clonotype. This rearrangement joins TRBV4-2 to TRBJ2-7; 7 bases align to TRBD2. The V and J ends lost 1 base and 2 bases, in that order; junction bases with no gene match: 11. CDR1 LGHNA and CDR2 YNFKEQ come from the germline V gene. CDR3 size: 17 residues. CDR3 sequence: CASSQGLREDVPYEQYF. CDR3 DNA: TGTGCCAGCAGCCAAGGATTACGGGAGGACGTACCCTACGAGCAGTACTTC.

This clonotype appeared a few times. The chain combines TRBV20-1 with TRBJ2-3; 12 nucleotides align to TRBD2. The CDR3 is 15 amino acids. The V and J ends lost 4 bases and 4 bases, in that order; junction bases with no gene match: 6. CDR1 and CDR2 from the germline V gene are DFQATT and SNEGSKA (reference sequence). CDR3 coding DNA: TGCAGTGCTAATCCTAGCGGGAGGGTGGCAGATACGCAGTATTTT. This sequence encodes CSANPSGRVADTQYF.

This clonotype occurred a few times. A read error may be the cause here, since a much bigger clone is one base away. CDR3 region: CASSTDTGELFF. As DNA, the CDR3 is TGTGCCAGCAGTACCGACACCGGGGAGCTGTTTTTT. The chain is built from TRBV6-4 and TRBJ2-2; D uncertain. Deletions cut 5 bases from V and 3 bases from J, with 4 bases between. The CDR3 loop spans 12 amino acids. The germline gives CDR1 MRHNA, CDR2 SNTAGT.

This clonotype was detected only a few times. The DNA for the CDR3 is TGCGCCAGCAGCTTGGGGGGAAACCGTCGGGAGACCCAGTACTTC. Protein: CASSLGGNRRETQYF. This chain uses TRBV5-1 with TRBJ2-5; D unresolved. V was trimmed by 0 bases and J by 5 bases, leaving 14 bases between them. CDR1 is SGHRS, CDR2 YFSETQ, per germline. The CDR3 consists of 15 residues.

V usage is TRBV25-1 and J usage is TRBJ2-7; D is possibly TRBD1 (5 bases). CDR1 is MGHDK and CDR2 is SYGVNS in the germline V gene. Trimming removed 2 bases at V and 6 bases at J, with 23 bases between. This CDR3 is 17 amino acids long. CDR3 protein: CASSEQGFFSSHGEQYF. The CDR3 DNA reads TGTGCCAGCAGTGAACAGGGATTTTTTTCTTCCCACGGCGAGCAGTACTTC.

In DNA, the CDR3 is TGTGCCAGCAGTTTAGGCTCGTTTAAGGGAGAAAAACTGTTTTTT. Translation: CASSLGSFKGEKLFF. This sequence joins TRBV12-3 or TRBV12-4 and TRBJ1-4; D not resolved. Trimming shortened V by 1 base and J by 8 bases, and 14 bases separated the two germline ends. The CDR3 has 15 amino acids.

This rearrangement joins TRBV3-1 to TRBJ2-5; 7 nucleotides align to TRBD2. V gave up 1 base and J gave up 5 bases; unmatched junction bases: 19. The CDR3 spans 19 residues. Germline V gene lookup returns CDR1 LGHDT and CDR2 YNNKEL (reference sequence). CDR3: CASSQGSMVEAGVSETQYF. Here the CDR3 DNA reads TGTGCCAGCAGCCAAGGGTCGATGGTTGAGGCGGGAGTGAGTGAGACCCAGTACTTC.

The chain couples TRBV2 to TRBJ2-6; D is perhaps TRBD2 (6 bases). The CDR3 consists of 16 residues. V was trimmed by 8 bases and J by 0 bases, leaving 14 bases between them. CDR1 SNHLY and CDR2 FYNNEI come from the germline V gene. CDR3 region: CASLRGMSSGANVLTF. As DNA, the CDR3 is TGTGCCAGCCTGCGGGGTATGAGCTCTGGGGCCAACGTCCTGACTTTC.

This clonotype occurred many times. V usage is TRBV20-1 and J usage is TRBJ1-1; weak D call: TRBD1 (5 bases). The CDR3 loop spans 12 amino acids. CDR1 is DFQATT and CDR2 is SNEGSKA in the germline V gene (reference sequence). V was cut by 3 bases and J by 3 bases, with 8 bases left in between. DNA of the CDR3: TGCAGTGCTAGCAGGGACTACACTGAAGCTTTCTTT. Translating it yields CSASRDYTEAFF.

This clonotype showed up just a few times. The rearrangement links TRBV2 to TRBJ2-1; 12 bases are a match to TRBD2. The V gene end was trimmed by 5 bases and the J gene end by 7 bases; junction bases not matched to a gene: 9. The CDR3 runs to 16 residues. Germline V gene sequence: CDR1 SNHLY, CDR2 FYNNEI. The CDR3, as DNA: TGTGCCAGCAGTCCTCGACTAGCGGGAGTGAGGAATGAGCAGTTCTTC. Translated: CASSPRLAGVRNEQFF.

Only a few counts were recorded for this clonotype. The chain recombines TRBV5-1 with TRBJ2-7; 11 nucleotides line up with TRBD1. The CDR3 is made up of 14 amino acids. Trimming cost V 4 bases and J 3 bases; bases outside gene matches: 3. Germline assignment: CDR1 SGHRS and CDR2 YFSETQ. The CDR3 nucleotides read TGCGCCAGCAGCGGGGGACAGGGGGTCTACGAGCAGTACTTC. Its protein is CASSGGQGVYEQYF.

This clonotype showed up just a few times. The chain has TRBV4-3 and TRBJ2-1, with TRBD2 identical over 9 bases. This CDR3 has 16 amino acids. V was pared by 1 base and J by 10 bases, with 11 bases of the junction left unmatched. Looked up from germline, CDR1 is LGHNA and CDR2 is YSLEER. This CDR3 is CASSQAGLAPLGEQFF. As DNA, the CDR3 is TGCGCCAGCAGCCAAGCGGGACTAGCCCCTTTGGGAGAGCAGTTCTTC.

This clonotype has a handful of counts. The chain is built from TRBV5-1 and TRBJ2-2; D gene uncertain. V lost 4 bases and J 3 bases, leaving 10 bases between the germline ends. This CDR3 is 14 amino acids long. The germline V gene encodes CDR1 SGHRS and CDR2 YFSETQ. CDR3 DNA sequence: TGCGCCAGCAGCCCCACTGTGGACACCGGGGAGCTGTTTTTT. Protein product: CASSPTVDTGELFF.